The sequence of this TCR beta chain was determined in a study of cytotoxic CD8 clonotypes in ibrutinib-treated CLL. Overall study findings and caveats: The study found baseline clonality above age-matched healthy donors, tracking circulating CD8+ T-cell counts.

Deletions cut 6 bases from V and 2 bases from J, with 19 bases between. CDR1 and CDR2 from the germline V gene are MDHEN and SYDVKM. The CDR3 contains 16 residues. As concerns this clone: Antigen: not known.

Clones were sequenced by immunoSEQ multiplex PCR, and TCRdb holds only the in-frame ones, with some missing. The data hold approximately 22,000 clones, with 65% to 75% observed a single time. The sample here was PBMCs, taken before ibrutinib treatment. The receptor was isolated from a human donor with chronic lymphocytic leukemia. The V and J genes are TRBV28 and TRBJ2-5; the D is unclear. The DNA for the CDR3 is TGTGCCAGCAGCCCTCTAGATCTGAACAGACAAGAGACCCAGTACTTC. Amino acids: CASSPLDLNRQETQYF. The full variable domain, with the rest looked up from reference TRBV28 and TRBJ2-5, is DVKVTQSSRYLVKRTGEKVFLECVQDMDHENMFWYRQDPGLGLRLIYFSYDVKMKEKGDIPEGYSVSREKKERFSLILESASTNQTSMYLCASSPLDLNRQETQYFGPGTRLLVL.